The clone carrying this T cell receptor beta chain has only a few counts. The source of the sample is a study of blood T cells in healthy people across ages. Trimming took 3 bases from V and 7 from J; bases not matched to a gene: 4. There are 13 residues in the CDR3. Germline-derived CDR1 and CDR2 are SGDLS and YYNGEE. Then a second PCR, running about 7 to 11 cycles, was carried out with a sample-barcoded 5' primer and a J-beta primer mix. TCRdb reanalysed the 5' RACE reads using MiXCR and keeps one entry per CDR3 protein. This table holds about 930,000 distinct CDR3 sequences, 25% to 35% found once. These same records also appear under a second study, on T cells of mothers and their children. That study reports: Six or seven children and their three healthy Caucasian mothers were the donors. Slightly higher but non-significant overlap marked related mother-child pairs versus unrelated pairs.

The chain employs TRBV9 and TRBJ1-1; 9 bases match TRBD1. This clonotype originated in a woman between 40 and 50 years old in good health. Sequencing used blood. The CDR3 DNA reads as TGTGCCAGCAGCGCAACAGGGGGCGGTGAAGCTTTCTTT. It encodes CASSATGGGEAFF. Variable domain in full (rest from reference TRBV9 and TRBJ1-1): DSGVTQTPKHLITATGQRVTLRCSPRSGDLSVYWYQQSLDQGLQFLIQYYNGEERAKGNILERFSAQQFPDLHSELNLSSLELGDSALYFCASSATGGGEAFFGQGTRLTVV.